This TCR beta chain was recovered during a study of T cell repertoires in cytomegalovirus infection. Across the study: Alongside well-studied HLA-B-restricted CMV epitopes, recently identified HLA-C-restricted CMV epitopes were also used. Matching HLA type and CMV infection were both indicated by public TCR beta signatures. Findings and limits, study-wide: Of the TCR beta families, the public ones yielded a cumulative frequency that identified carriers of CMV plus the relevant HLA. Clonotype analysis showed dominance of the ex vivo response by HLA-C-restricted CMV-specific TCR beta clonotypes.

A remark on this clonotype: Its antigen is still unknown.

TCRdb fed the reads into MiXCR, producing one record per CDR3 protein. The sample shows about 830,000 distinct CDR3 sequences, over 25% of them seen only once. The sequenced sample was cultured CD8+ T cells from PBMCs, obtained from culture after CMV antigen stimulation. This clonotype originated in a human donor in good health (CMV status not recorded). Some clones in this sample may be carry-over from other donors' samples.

The CDR3 protein is CSARSGLRETQYF. CDR3 coding DNA: TGCAGTGCTAGAAGTGGACTCCGGGAGACCCAGTACTTC. This chain joins TRBV20-1 and TRBJ2-5; D might be TRBD2 (5 bases). Germline CDR1 DFQATT, CDR2 SNEGSKA (reference sequence). The V gene lost 2 bases and the J gene lost 5 bases, with 12 bases spanning the gap. The CDR3 extends over 13 amino acids.